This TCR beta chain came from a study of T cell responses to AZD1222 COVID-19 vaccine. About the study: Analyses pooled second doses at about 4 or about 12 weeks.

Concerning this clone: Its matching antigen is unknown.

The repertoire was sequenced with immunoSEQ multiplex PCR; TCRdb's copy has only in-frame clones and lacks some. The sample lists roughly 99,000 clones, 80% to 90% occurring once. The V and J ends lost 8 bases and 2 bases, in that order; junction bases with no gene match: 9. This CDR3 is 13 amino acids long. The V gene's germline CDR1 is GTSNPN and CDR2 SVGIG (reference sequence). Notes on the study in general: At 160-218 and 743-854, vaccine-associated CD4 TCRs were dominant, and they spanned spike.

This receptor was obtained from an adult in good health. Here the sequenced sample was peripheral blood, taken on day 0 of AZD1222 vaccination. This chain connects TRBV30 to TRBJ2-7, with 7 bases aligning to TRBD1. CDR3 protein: CAAQGQRAYEQYF. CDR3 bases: TGTGCCGCCCAGGGACAGCGAGCCTACGAGCAGTACTTC.